This TCR beta chain was sequenced for a study of blood T cell repertoires in COVID-19. Study summary: The United States, Italy and Spain supplied acute and convalescent COVID-19 samples. Sources were T cells, B-cell-depleted T cells, or PBMCs; the material itself was cDNA or gDNA.

In the authors' workflow: Quantification of nucleated cells was approximated via reference gene primer amplification. Measured with immunoSEQ multiplex PCR; TCRdb has only the in-frame clones, and not every one. The V and J calls and the clone size are those of that table, but D and trimming were determined from the DNA. The sample holds approximately 160,000 clones, roughly 84% seen once. The clonotype originates from a woman between 50 and 59 years old in a cohort sampled during active or convalescent COVID-19. Sequencing used peripheral blood.

This chain's CDR3 is CASSQDRAGNTIYF. CDR3 sequence (DNA): TGTGCCAGCTCGCAAGACAGGGCTGGAAACACCATATATTTT. V usage is TRBV18 and J usage is TRBJ1-3, with 7 positions matching TRBD1. V shed 6 bases and J 2 bases; nucleotides not matched to a gene: 4. The CDR3 is 14 amino acids. Germline CDR1 reads KGHSH; CDR2 reads LQKENI. Supplemented by reference TRBV18 and TRBJ1-3, the full variable domain reads NAGVMQNPRHLVRRRGQEARLRCSPMKGHSHVYWYRQLPEEGLKFMVYLQKENIIDESGMPKERFSAEFPKEGPSILRIQQVVRGDSAAYFCASSQDRAGNTIYFGEGSWLTVV.